The 28 T cell receptor beta chains reported below all come from one sample, sequenced in a study of shared clonotypes between healthy human individuals. Sequenced by immunoSEQ multiplex PCR; TCRdb stores in-frame clones only, minus some. The sample comprises some 1 million clones, 70% to 80% of which are singletons, and roughly 1.5% rests with the top ten. Material: memory CD4+ T cells sorted from blood. The subset: CD45RA-negative fraction. These receptors all stem from a man aged 18-30 years in good health.

The V call is TRBV6-1, the J call TRBJ1-5; D not certain. This CDR3 has 14 residues. The V and J ends lost 2 bases and 6 bases respectively, with 11 bases between them. From germline, CDR1 is MNHNS and CDR2 SASEGT. The CDR3 is CASSEMSSAQPQHF. CDR3 in DNA: TGTGCCAGCAGTGAAATGTCGTCGGCTCAGCCCCAGCATTTT.

In this sample, this clone turned up a few times. This chain uses TRBV5-1 with TRBJ1-2; 8 bases agree with TRBD1. V lost 0 bases and J lost 2; bases outside the gene matches: 9. This CDR3 is 17 amino acids long. The germline gives CDR1 SGHRS, CDR2 YFSETQ. CDR3 DNA: TGCGCCAGCAGCTTGGCTAGGTCGAGACAGGGGAACTATGGCTACACCTTC. Protein: CASSLARSRQGNYGYTF. Variable domain in full (rest from reference TRBV5-1 and TRBJ1-2): KAGVTQTPRYLIKTRGQQVTLSCSPISGHRSVSWYQQTPGQGLQFLFEYFSETQRNKGNFPGRFSGRQFSNSRSEMNVSTLELGDSALYLCASSLARSRQGNYGYTFGSGTRLTVV.

This chain links TRBV5-1 with TRBJ1-4, with 11 bases that match TRBD1. Trimming took 0 bases from V and 5 from J; bases not matched to a gene: 6. This CDR3 is 17 amino acids long. Germline values: CDR1 SGHRS, CDR2 YFSETQ. The CDR3 DNA reads as TGCGCCAGCAGCTTGGGAGGACAGGGGGCCTCCAATGAAAAACTGTTTTTT. Translation gives CASSLGGQGASNEKLFF.

CDR3 protein: CASSSERQGWPYEQYF. CDR3 bases: TGTGCCAGCAGCTCCGAAAGACAGGGCTGGCCCTACGAGCAGTACTTC. This chain connects TRBV21-1 to TRBJ2-7; the tabulated D call, TRBD1, remains unverified against the DNA. TRBV21-1 is described as a pseudogene. CDR3 length: 16 amino acids.

This chain connects TRBV29-1 to TRBJ2-2, with D possibly matching TRBD1 (6 bases). The V gene's germline CDR1 is SQVTM and CDR2 ANQGSEA. With 4 bases removed from V and 1 base from J, the gap between germline ends came to 10 bases. The CDR3 covers 14 residues. This CDR3 is CSVGGRGNTGELFF. The CDR3 DNA reads as TGCAGCGTTGGGGGCAGGGGGAACACCGGGGAGCTGTTTTTT.

In the case of this clone: Other DNA sequences in this specimen translate into the identical CDR3. The CDR3 here is CASSLGGSTNEKLFF. DNA for the CDR3: TGCGCCAGCAGCTTGGGAGGGTCCACTAATGAAAAACTGTTTTTT. This rearrangement joins TRBV5-1 to TRBJ1-4; D ambiguous. The CDR3 totals 15 residues. The germline CDR1 and CDR2 sequences are SGHRS and YFSETQ. V was pared by 0 bases and J by 2 bases, with 8 bases between.

The rearrangement uses TRBV7-8 and TRBJ1-3, with TRBD1 matching 8 bases. Per the germline V gene, CDR1 is SGHVS and CDR2 is FQNEAQ. V lost 1 base to trimming and J lost 2 bases; unmatched junction nucleotides: 4. The CDR3 has 16 residues. The CDR3, as DNA: TGTGCCAGCAGCTTAGTCCGGACAGGGCCTGGAAACACCATATATTTT. Its translation is CASSLVRTGPGNTIYF. The whole variable domain, remainder taken from reference TRBV7-8 and TRBJ1-3, is GAGVSQSPRYKVAKRGQDVALRCDPISGHVSLFWYQQALGQGPEFLTYFQNEAQLDKSGLPSDRFFAERPEGSVSTLKIQRTQQEDSAVYLCASSLVRTGPGNTIYFGEGSWLTVV.

In its sample, this clone was seen once. J is TRBJ2-3 and V is TRBV7-6; tentatively, D is TRBD1 (5 bases). V was clipped by 6 bases and J by 1 base, with 14 bases between them. The CDR3 has 15 amino acids. Per the germline V gene, CDR1 is SGHVS and CDR2 is FNYEAQ. The CDR3 loop reads CASSYARQRTDTQYF. In DNA, the CDR3 is TGTGCCAGCAGTTACGCCCGACAGCGCACAGATACGCAGTATTTT.

This rearrangement joins TRBV10-3 to TRBJ2-2; 8 bases agree with TRBD1. The CDR3 is 17 residues long. The germline V gene has CDR1 ENHRY and CDR2 SYGVKD. V dropped 6 bases and J dropped 6; count of bases not matched to a gene: 15. Written as DNA, the CDR3 is TGTGCCATCAGATCAATGGACAGGGTTGGGGTTTCCGGGGAGCTGTTTTTT. This encodes CAIRSMDRVGVSGELFF.

The V and J genes are TRBV11-2 and TRBJ2-1; 12 positions agree with TRBD2. Looked up from germline, CDR1 is SGHAT and CDR2 is FQNNGV. The CDR3 sequence is 18 residues long. V lost 1 base and J lost 10; bases outside the gene matches: 14. In nucleotides, the CDR3 is TGTGCCAGCAGCTTAGGTCTACTACTAGCGGGGGGCTTGAGCGAGCAGTTCTTC. Its translation: CASSLGLLLAGGLSEQFF. Full variable domain (remainder filled in from reference TRBV11-2 and TRBJ2-1): EAGVAQSPRYKIIEKRQSVAFWCNPISGHATLYWYQQILGQGPKLLIQFQNNGVVDDSQLPKDRFSAERLKGVDSTLKIQPAKLEDSAVYLCASSLGLLLAGGLSEQFFGPGTRLTVL.

The chain employs TRBV6-1 and TRBJ2-7, with D tentatively TRBD1 (6 bases). CDR3 length equals 14 residues. From germline, CDR1 is MNHNS and CDR2 SASEGT. V was shortened by 6 bases and J by 5 bases, with 17 bases between the two germline ends. CDR3 DNA sequence: TGTGCCAGCAGAGCCTCAGGGGATTCGGACGAGCAGTACTTC. Translating gives CASRASGDSDEQYF.

This clone was counted only a few times. V is TRBV18 and J is TRBJ2-5, with 7 bases aligning to TRBD1. The CDR3 has 14 residues. The V segment lost 3 bases and the J segment 7 bases; nucleotides outside the gene matches: 8. Germline V gives CDR1 KGHSH, CDR2 LQKENI. The CDR3 DNA reads TGTGCCAGCTCACCGGGACAGCCCCCAGGGACCCAGTACTTC. This sequence encodes CASSPGQPPGTQYF.

The V and J genes are TRBV6-1 and TRBJ1-2; TRBD1 agrees at 7 bases. This CDR3 has 15 residues. J lost 1 base, V lost 3 bases, and 5 bases had no gene match. Per germline, CDR1 MNHNS and CDR2 SASEGT. In nucleotides, the CDR3 is TGTGCCAGCAGTGACGGGGACAGACTTAACTATGGCTACACCTTC. This codes for CASSDGDRLNYGYTF.

V usage is TRBV5-8 and J usage is TRBJ2-1; TRBD2 aligns across 8 bases. From germline, CDR1 is SGHTS and CDR2 YDEGEE. The ends lost 2 bases at V and 8 bases at J; junction bases unmatched: 6. The CDR3 extends over 14 amino acids. CDR3 in amino acids: CASSFGGGRDEQFF. For the CDR3, the DNA is TGTGCCAGCAGCTTCGGCGGGGGGAGGGATGAGCAGTTCTTC.

The chain recombines TRBV10-3 with TRBJ1-5; a weak D match, TRBD1 (5 bases). This CDR3 comprises 13 residues. CDR1 and CDR2 (germline): ENHRY, SYGVKD. Trimming cost V 7 bases and J 5 bases, with 12 bases left between them. CDR3 region: CAINRDPDQPQHF. The CDR3 nucleotides are TGTGCCATCAACCGGGACCCCGATCAGCCCCAGCATTTT.

The table lists this clone with many counts. V gene TRBV19 combines with J gene TRBJ1-5; D ambiguous. Between the trimmed V and J ends, which lost 3 bases and 7 bases, there was a span of 10 bases. The CDR3 covers 13 residues. Germline lookup yields CDR1 LNHDA and CDR2 SQIVND (reference sequence). As DNA, the CDR3 is TGTGCCAGTAGTATGGGGAGCAGACAGCCCCAGCATTTT. It is translated as CASSMGSRQPQHF.

V usage is TRBV7-2 and J usage is TRBJ2-7; D is unresolved. This CDR3 has 13 residues. Germline V CDR1 and CDR2: SGHTA, FQGNSA. Trimming stripped 3 bases from V and 0 bases from J, with 6 bases between. The CDR3 nucleotides read TGTGCCAGCAGCTTTCAGTACTCCTACGAGCAGTACTTC. Protein product: CASSFQYSYEQYF.

Comment on this clone: The sample carries other DNA sequences with the same CDR3. This sequence joins TRBV7-2 and TRBJ2-3, with D possibly being TRBD2 (5 bases). CDR1 SGHTA and CDR2 FQGNSA come from the germline V gene. The CDR3 is 15 amino acids. Trimming cost V 1 base and J 0 bases, with 8 bases left between them. Here the CDR3 reads CASSLVALSTDTQYF. The CDR3 DNA follows: TGTGCCAGCAGCTTAGTAGCGCTCAGCACAGATACGCAGTATTTT.

The chain carries TRBV5-1 and TRBJ2-1; 7 bases align to TRBD1. The CDR3 consists of 14 residues. V lost 0 bases and J lost 5; bases outside the gene matches: 2. Germline CDR1 is SGHRS and CDR2 is YFSETQ. The CDR3 loop is CASSLGDSHNEQFF. In nucleotides, the CDR3 is TGCGCCAGCAGCTTGGGGGACAGCCACAATGAGCAGTTCTTC.

V gene TRBV19 combines with J gene TRBJ2-6, with 8 bases matching TRBD1. The CDR3 consists of 20 residues. CDR1 is LNHDA, CDR2 SQIVND, per germline (reference sequence). V was clipped by 5 bases and J by 0 bases; unmatched bases: 15. The CDR3 here is CASSSSQGAYKFSGANVLTF. As DNA, the CDR3 is TGTGCCAGTAGTTCGTCGCAGGGGGCATACAAATTCTCTGGGGCCAACGTCCTGACTTTC.

The rearrangement uses TRBV13 and TRBJ2-5; 7 bases match TRBD1. The CDR3 runs 13 residues. The V and J ends lost 6 bases and 3 bases, in that order; junction bases with no gene match: 4. The V gene's germline CDR1 is PRHDT and CDR2 FYEKMQ (reference sequence). The CDR3 region is CASSWTGEETQYF. CDR3 bases: TGTGCCAGCAGTTGGACAGGCGAAGAGACCCAGTACTTC.

The gene calls are TRBV27 and TRBJ1-5, with 9 bases lining up with TRBD1. This CDR3 spans 16 amino acids. Germline CDR1 reads MNHEY; CDR2 reads SMNVEV (reference sequence). The J segment lost 4 bases and the V segment lost 5 bases, leaving 9 bases of the junction unmatched. The CDR3 DNA sequence: TGTGCCAGCAGTCCCGGGACAGGGCTTACAAATCAGCCCCAGCATTTT. The encoded protein is CASSPGTGLTNQPQHF.

V is TRBV5-8 and J is TRBJ2-1; the match to TRBD2 covers 8 bases. Trimming cost V 3 bases and J 0 bases; bases outside gene matches: 8. Germline lookup yields CDR1 SGHTS and CDR2 YDEGEE. This CDR3 spans 17 amino acids. CDR3 in amino acids: CASSYSREAHSYNEQFF. The DNA for the CDR3 is TGTGCCAGCAGCTATTCGCGGGAGGCCCACTCCTACAATGAGCAGTTCTTC.

To note about this clone: At one end the junction does not follow the germline gene, possibly because of a read error. The chain carries TRBV7-7 and TRBJ2-2; tentatively, D is TRBD1 (5 bases). The CDR3 runs to 13 residues. CDR1 and CDR2 (germline): SSHAT, FNYEAQ (reference sequence). The DNA for the CDR3 is TGTGCTAGCAGCCCCCAGGGCACCGGGGAGCTGTTTTTT. Amino acids: CASSPQGTGELFF.

The genes are TRBV1 and TRBJ1-5; TRBD1, the table's D call, lacks a check against the DNA. TRBV1 represents a pseudogene. The CDR3 has 16 residues. CDR3 in amino acids: CTSSQQSGGLAQPQHF. In DNA, the CDR3 is TGCACCAGCAGCCAACAATCAGGGGGTCTAGCTCAGCCCCAGCATTTT.

The chain carries TRBV6-6 and TRBJ1-4; TRBD1 aligns across 7 bases. The length of the CDR3 is 14 residues. V was clipped by 6 bases and J by 7 bases; unmatched bases: 8. CDR1 is MNHNY and CDR2 is SVGAGI in the germline V gene (reference sequence). CDR3 in amino acids: CASRPQGSSEKLFF. CDR3 DNA: TGTGCCAGCAGACCACAGGGGAGCAGTGAAAAACTGTTTTTT.

The chain is built from TRBV9 and TRBJ2-2; a weak D match, TRBD2 (5 bases). The CDR3 runs 15 residues. The germline gives CDR1 SGDLS, CDR2 YYNGEE. Deletions cut 0 bases from V and 1 base from J, with 7 bases between. DNA of the CDR3: TGTGCCAGCAGCGTAGGACTACTGAACACCGGGGAGCTGTTTTTT. As protein: CASSVGLLNTGELFF.

Remarks on this clone: The same CDR3 arises from other DNA sequences in this sample as well. The gene calls are TRBV29-1 and TRBJ1-2; unclear D gene. Trimming pared 4 bases from V and 1 base from J, leaving 1 base between. The CDR3 loop spans 10 amino acids. Germline CDR1 SQVTM, CDR2 ANQGSEA. The CDR3 DNA reads TGCAGCGTTGGTAACTATGGCTACACCTTC. This gives the protein CSVGNYGYTF.